The 28 T cell receptor beta chains below all came from one sample that was sequenced in a study of T cell responses to AZD1222 COVID-19 vaccine. TCRdb keeps only in-frame clones here, not all; method: immunoSEQ multiplex PCR. The data contain tens of thousands of clones, nearly 90% of them seen just once; the ten biggest clones take up 9.3%. Source: peripheral blood, taken 28 days after the second AZD1222 dose. All receptors come from an adult who received the AZD1222 COVID-19 vaccine.

V gene TRBV20-1 combines with J gene TRBJ2-3; D unclear. V lost 6 bases and J lost 6, with 7 bases in between. Germline values: CDR1 DFQATT, CDR2 SNEGSKA (reference sequence). This CDR3 region has 10 residues. CDR3 bases: TGCAGTGCCACCTTGGATACGCAGTATTTT. This translates into CSATLDTQYF.

The chain has TRBV19 and TRBJ1-5, with D possibly TRBD1 on 6 matching bases. From germline, CDR1 is LNHDA and CDR2 SQIVND (reference sequence). Trimming removed 3 bases from V and 1 base from J, with 16 bases in between. This CDR3 has 17 amino acids. CDR3 in amino acids: CASSIFRGQSSNQPQHF. The CDR3 DNA follows: TGTGCCAGTAGTATCTTCAGAGGACAGTCGAGCAATCAGCCCCAGCATTTT.

The chain is built from TRBV18 and TRBJ2-3; D unresolved. In germline, CDR1 is KGHSH, CDR2 LQKENI. Trimming removed 1 base from V and 0 bases from J, with 8 bases in between. This CDR3 has 15 residues. CDR3 in DNA: TGTGCCAGCTCACCACTTGATCAGAGCACAGATACGCAGTATTTT. This codes for CASSPLDQSTDTQYF.

The chain recombines TRBV6-5 with TRBJ1-1; D gene ambiguous. The CDR3 runs 12 residues. Germline V gene data show CDR1 as MNHEY and CDR2 as SVGAGI. V lost 6 bases and J 1 base, leaving 6 bases between the germline ends. The CDR3, as DNA: TGTGCCAGCAGCCGGCCGAACACTGAAGCTTTCTTT. Encoded protein: CASSRPNTEAFF.

The chain combines TRBV12-3 or TRBV12-4 with TRBJ1-2, with 7 bases aligning to TRBD1. Losses at the gene ends were 6 bases for V and 3 bases for J; bases not matched to a gene: 4. The CDR3 loop spans 13 amino acids. The CDR3 DNA sequence: TGTGCCAGCAGACCGGGACAGCACTATGGCTACACCTTC. Translated: CASRPGQHYGYTF.

The chain combines TRBV3-1 (or the pseudogene TRBV3-2) with TRBJ2-7; D is undetermined. V lost 4 bases and J lost 12, with 16 bases in between. Looked up from germline, CDR1 is LGHDT and CDR2 is YNNKEL (reference sequence). The CDR3 is 12 amino acids. The DNA for the CDR3 is TGTGCCAGCAGCCCCGGGCTAACAAGACCGTACTTC. It specifies CASSPGLTRPYF.

The chain carries TRBV9 and TRBJ2-4; D is uncertain. Germline lookup yields CDR1 SGDLS and CDR2 YYNGEE. The CDR3 has 13 amino acids. Deletions cut 4 bases from V and 4 bases from J, with 9 bases between. CDR3 region: CASSPLGKNIQYF. DNA for the CDR3: TGTGCCAGCAGCCCCCTGGGAAAAAACATTCAGTACTTC.

This clone turned up a few times. This rearrangement joins TRBV5-1 to TRBJ1-1; D gene uncertain. Germline V gene lookup returns CDR1 SGHRS and CDR2 YFSETQ. Trimming shortened V by 4 bases and J by 4 bases, and 11 bases separated the two germline ends. There are 13 residues in the CDR3. The CDR3 here is CASSPIRATEAFF. The CDR3 nucleotides read TGCGCCAGCAGCCCGATCCGGGCCACTGAAGCTTTCTTT.

This chain joins TRBV10-3 and TRBJ1-6, with 7 bases aligning to TRBD1. The CDR3 has 13 amino acids. Germline CDR1 reads ENHRY; CDR2 reads SYGVKD. V lost 6 bases and J lost 8; bases outside the gene matches: 4. The chain's CDR3 is CAIRPGGYSPLHF. Here the CDR3 DNA reads TGTGCCATCAGACCAGGGGGATATTCACCCCTCCACTTT.

The chain combines TRBV9 with TRBJ2-3; 9 nucleotides line up with TRBD2. The germline gives CDR1 SGDLS, CDR2 YYNGEE. The J segment lost 0 bases and the V segment lost 4 bases, leaving 6 bases of the junction unmatched. The CDR3 consists of 16 residues. CDR3 sequence reads: CASSISSGVSTDTQYF. CDR3 DNA: TGTGCCAGCAGCATCTCTAGCGGGGTGAGCACAGATACGCAGTATTTT.

In DNA form, the CDR3 reads TGTGCCAGCAGTTCAACCCGGGACTACGAGCAGTACGTC. Protein sequence: CASSSTRDYEQYV. The V call is TRBV28, the J call TRBJ2-7, with D tentatively TRBD2 (5 bases). This CDR3 has 13 amino acids. The germline gives CDR1 MDHEN, CDR2 SYDVKM. V was trimmed by 4 bases and J by 3 bases, leaving 10 bases between them.

This chain joins TRBV6-5 and TRBJ1-2; no reliable D call. V was pared by 8 bases and J by 3 bases, with 13 bases between. This CDR3 spans 13 amino acids. CDR1 MNHEY and CDR2 SVGAGI come from the germline V gene. The CDR3 DNA follows: TGTGCCAGCGGGTGGCAGCTAGACTATGGCTACACCTTC. It specifies CASGWQLDYGYTF.

The rearrangement links TRBV2 to TRBJ2-1; D gene unclear. The V gene's germline CDR1 is SNHLY and CDR2 FYNNEI. The CDR3 length is 12 residues. V lost 3 bases and J 7 bases, leaving 7 bases between the germline ends. Here the CDR3 reads CASSDPFNEQFF. In DNA form, the CDR3 reads TGTGCCAGCAGTGATCCATTTAATGAGCAGTTCTTC.

The chain recombines TRBV5-4 with TRBJ1-2, with D tentatively TRBD1 (5 bases). The germline CDR1 and CDR2 sequences are SGHNT and YYREEE (reference sequence). V was shortened by 0 bases and J by 4 bases, with 22 bases between the two germline ends. The CDR3 length is 18 residues. For the CDR3, the DNA is TGTGCCAGCAGCTTGGGTGGACCGATGAGGGGCTTTCCCTATGGCTACACCTTC. It codes for CASSLGGPMRGFPYGYTF.

The chain carries TRBV24-1 and TRBJ2-3; perhaps TRBD1 as D (6 bases). The germline gives CDR1 KGHDR, CDR2 SFDVKD. Trimming removed 9 bases at V and 4 bases at J, with 16 bases between. The CDR3 sequence is 14 residues long. CDR3 sequence reads: CATRAGPGADTQYF. CDR3 nucleotide sequence: TGTGCCACCCGAGCAGGGCCAGGGGCAGATACGCAGTATTTT.

The J gene is TRBJ2-1, the V gene TRBV6-6; 9 nucleotides agree with TRBD2. CDR3 length: 19 amino acids. Germline CDR1 and CDR2: MNHNY and SVGAGI (reference sequence). Trimming cost V 6 bases and J 12 bases; bases outside gene matches: 27. Written as DNA, the CDR3 is TGTGCCAGCAGCCGAGCGGGGGGAGACTTGGGTCCGTTAATGAAAGGGCAGTTCTTC. This translates into CASSRAGGDLGPLMKGQFF.

The rearrangement joins TRBV5-1 to TRBJ2-7; TRBD2 agrees at 14 bases. V was clipped by 3 bases and J by 6 bases; unmatched bases: 2. Germline V lookup: CDR1 SGHRS, CDR2 YFSETQ. The CDR3 covers 14 residues. Here the CDR3 reads CASSSGLAGVEQYV. In nucleotides, the CDR3 is TGCGCCAGCAGCTCGGGACTAGCGGGAGTCGAGCAGTACGTC.

In DNA form, the CDR3 reads TGTGCCAGCAGCGTAGGCCCAGGAGATACGCAGTATTTT. The encoded protein is CASSVGPGDTQYF. This rearrangement joins TRBV9 to TRBJ2-3; D unclear. Trimming stripped 0 bases from V and 5 bases from J, with 7 bases between. The CDR3 is 13 residues long. CDR1 and CDR2 from the germline V gene are SGDLS and YYNGEE.

This clone showed up just once. The chain carries TRBV15 and TRBJ1-1; D gene unclear. The germline V gene has CDR1 LNHNV and CDR2 YYDKDF (reference sequence). CDR3 length: 13 amino acids. V was shortened by 1 base and J by 2 bases, with 5 bases between the two germline ends. In DNA, the CDR3 is TGTGCCACCAGCAGAGGACCTAACACTGAAGCTTTCTTT. Residues: CATSRGPNTEAFF.

V and J are TRBV9 and TRBJ1-3, with D uncertain. The germline V gene encodes CDR1 SGDLS and CDR2 YYNGEE. The V end was cut by 4 bases, the J end by 0 bases, with 8 bases between. This CDR3 spans 14 amino acids. The CDR3: CASSPGVSGNTIYF. The CDR3 DNA reads TGTGCCAGCAGCCCCGGGGTCTCTGGAAACACCATATATTTT.

The rearrangement links TRBV7-8 to TRBJ1-2; TRBD1 is a possible D gene (6 bases). The CDR3 contains 17 residues. Per germline, CDR1 SGHVS and CDR2 FQNEAQ. The ends were cut back, 3 bases at V and 3 bases at J, with 20 bases in the middle. CDR3 sequence: CASSFSGGSRTYYGYTF. The CDR3 DNA follows: TGTGCCAGCAGCTTCTCGGGGGGCTCGAGGACCTACTATGGCTACACCTTC.

V usage is TRBV5-6 and J usage is TRBJ1-3; D possibly corresponds to TRBD1 (6 bases). CDR1 and CDR2 (germline): SGHDT, YYEEEE. This CDR3 comprises 15 residues. V lost 0 bases, J lost 0 bases, and 7 bases lay in between. The CDR3 sequence is CASSLGGGSGNTIYF. CDR3 DNA: TGTGCCAGCAGCTTGGGAGGGGGCTCTGGAAACACCATATATTTT. Based on the CDR3 plus reference TRBV5-6 and TRBJ1-3, the full variable domain is DAGVTQSPTHLIKTRGQQVTLRCSPKSGHDTVSWYQQALGQGPQFIFQYYEEEERQRGNFPDRFSGHQFPNYSSELNVNALLLGDSALYLCASSLGGGSGNTIYFGEGSWLTVV.

This clone was counted once. The rearrangement joins TRBV19 to TRBJ1-3; D may be TRBD1 (5 bases). The CDR3 is 16 amino acids. V lost 11 bases and J 0 bases, leaving 20 bases between the germline ends. Germline V lookup: CDR1 LNHDA, CDR2 SQIVND (reference sequence). The chain's CDR3 is CAATPGFPSSGNTIYF. The DNA for the CDR3 is TGTGCCGCTACTCCAGGGTTCCCCAGCTCTGGAAACACCATATATTTT.

The rearrangement links TRBV5-1 to TRBJ2-3, with a tentative D call TRBD1 (6 bases). Germline V lookup: CDR1 SGHRS, CDR2 YFSETQ. The CDR3 has 12 amino acids. Trimming took off 4 bases at V and 5 bases at J, with 8 bases between the two ends. The CDR3 spells CASSRTVDTQYF. The CDR3 DNA reads as TGCGCCAGCAGCCGGACAGTAGATACGCAGTATTTT.

The rearrangement links TRBV9 to TRBJ2-3, with 8 bases lining up with TRBD2. Germline CDR1 is SGDLS and CDR2 is YYNGEE. The CDR3 covers 17 residues. The V segment lost 0 bases and the J segment 1 base; nucleotides outside the gene matches: 7. The CDR3 sequence is CASSVDRRGARTDTQYF. The CDR3 coding sequence is TGTGCCAGCAGCGTAGATCGGCGGGGGGCCCGCACAGATACGCAGTATTTT. The full variable domain, in which reference TRBV9 and TRBJ2-3 provide the parts outside the CDR3, is DSGVTQTPKHLITATGQRVTLRCSPRSGDLSVYWYQQSLDQGLQFLIQYYNGEERAKGNILERFSAQQFPDLHSELNLSSLELGDSALYFCASSVDRRGARTDTQYFGPGTRLTVL.

The J gene is TRBJ1-2, the V gene TRBV12-3 or TRBV12-4; unclear D gene. The ends were cut back, 1 base at V and 4 bases at J, with 1 base in the middle. The CDR3 covers 11 residues. CDR3 sequence reads: CASSLGYGYTF. Written as DNA, the CDR3 is TGTGCCAGCAGTTTAGGCTATGGCTACACCTTC.

This chain joins TRBV4-1 and TRBJ2-1; 7 bases match TRBD2. The CDR3 runs 15 residues. Germline loops: CDR1 MGHRA, CDR2 YSYEKL. V lost 0 bases, J lost 8 bases, and 7 bases stayed unmatched. CDR3 amino acids: CASSQEETSFDEQFF. The CDR3 DNA reads TGCGCCAGCAGCCAAGAAGAGACTAGCTTCGATGAGCAGTTCTTC.

This rearrangement joins TRBV28 to TRBJ1-6; TRBD1 matches 9 bases. The junction had 12 bases not matched to a gene; V was cut back by 2 bases and J by 10 bases. Germline loops: CDR1 MDHEN, CDR2 SYDVKM. There are 17 residues in the CDR3. CDR3 amino acids: CASSLAALQGALSPLHF. CDR3 coding DNA: TGTGCCAGCAGTTTAGCCGCCCTACAGGGGGCGTTGTCACCCCTCCACTTT.